This passage covers 13 T cell receptor beta chains from one sample sequenced in a study of cytomegalovirus exposure and HLA in healthy donors. PCR used 60 Vbeta primers and 13 Jbeta primers. The assay was immunoSEQ multiplex PCR, and TCRdb's table has in-frame clones only and misses some. The table has roughly 100,000 clones, around 70% seen once; the top ten hold around 1.3%. Sequenced input: PBMCs. The receptor source for this set is a man aged 40-49 years in good health and CMV-seronegative.

This clone was seen a few times. CDR3 sequence: CSISTGWDYGYTF. In DNA, the CDR3 is TGCAGCATATCAACAGGGTGGGACTATGGCTACACCTTC. The gene calls are TRBV29-1 and TRBJ1-2; possibly TRBD1 for D (6 bases). The V gene's germline CDR1 is SQVTM and CDR2 ANQGSEA. The CDR3 contains 13 residues. V was pared by 8 bases and J by 3 bases, with 16 bases between.

J is TRBJ2-7 and V is TRBV4-1; weak D call: TRBD2 (6 bases). The CDR3 consists of 17 residues. The V gene lost 4 bases and the J gene lost 2 bases, with 21 bases spanning the gap. Per germline, CDR1 MGHRA and CDR2 YSYEKL. CDR3 region: CASSPTKAGNRAYEQYF. CDR3 sequence (DNA): TGCGCCAGCAGCCCCACAAAGGCGGGAAATCGAGCCTACGAGCAGTACTTC.

This clone has only a few counts. This chain joins TRBV7-9 and TRBJ1-1; D possibly corresponds to TRBD1 (5 bases). CDR1 SEHNR and CDR2 FQNEAQ come from the germline V gene (reference sequence). V was shortened by 11 bases and J by 7 bases, with 20 bases between the two germline ends. CDR3 size: 13 residues. The chain's CDR3 is CALGRGGSSEAFF. The CDR3 coding sequence is TGTGCCTTAGGGAGGGGCGGGTCGAGTGAAGCTTTCTTT.

Comment on this clone: This specimen includes other DNA sequences encoding the same CDR3. The V and J genes are TRBV28 and TRBJ1-1; 8 nucleotides agree with TRBD1. From germline, CDR1 is MDHEN and CDR2 SYDVKM. This CDR3 has 15 amino acids. J was trimmed by 0 bases and V by 8 bases; bases with no gene match: 8. Written as DNA, the CDR3 is TGTGCCAGCCGTGGGACAGGAACCATGAACACTGAAGCTTTCTTT. This translates into CASRGTGTMNTEAFF. Combining the CDR3 with reference TRBV28 and TRBJ1-1 gives the whole variable domain DVKVTQSSRYLVKRTGEKVFLECVQDMDHENMFWYRQDPGLGLRLIYFSYDVKMKEKGDIPEGYSVSREKKERFSLILESASTNQTSMYLCASRGTGTMNTEAFFGQGTRLTVV.

This clone was observed a single time. V usage is TRBV29-1 and J usage is TRBJ2-1; 10 bases line up with TRBD1. V dropped 6 bases and J dropped 3; count of bases not matched to a gene: 11. Germline V gives CDR1 SQVTM, CDR2 ANQGSEA. This CDR3 spans 16 amino acids. This chain's CDR3 is CSVYPAGTGDYNEQFF. CDR3 nucleotides: TGCAGCGTCTACCCCGCCGGGACAGGGGACTACAATGAGCAGTTCTTC.

The chain carries TRBV4-1 and TRBJ2-7; 11 bases fit TRBD2. This CDR3 has 17 amino acids. With V trimmed by 7 bases and J by 1 base, 12 bases remained unmatched. Germline V gene data show CDR1 as MGHRA and CDR2 as YSYEKL. The DNA of the CDR3 is TGCGCCAGCAAACGAGTACTGACTAGCGGGACTTCCTACGAGCAGTACTTC. Translation gives CASKRVLTSGTSYEQYF.

V is TRBV6-6 and J is TRBJ1-5; D unresolved. This CDR3 has 15 amino acids. Germline assignment: CDR1 MNHNY and CDR2 SVGAGI (reference sequence). V was pared by 0 bases and J by 0 bases, with 6 bases between. Here the CDR3 DNA reads TGTGCCAGCAGTTACTCGGCAGGTAGCAATCAGCCCCAGCATTTT. Its translation: CASSYSAGSNQPQHF.

This clone came up a few times. J is TRBJ2-5 and V is TRBV30, with D unclear. Looked up from germline, CDR1 is GTSNPN and CDR2 is SVGIG (reference sequence). The CDR3 runs to 13 residues. Trimming removed 0 bases from V and 4 bases from J, with 9 bases in between. For the CDR3, the DNA is TGTGCCTGGAGTGTACAAATCCTAGAGACCCAGTACTTC. Its translation: CAWSVQILETQYF.

This chain links TRBV11-3 with TRBJ2-6; D unclear. Looked up from germline, CDR1 is SGHNT and CDR2 is YENEEA. This CDR3 has 15 amino acids. The V and J ends lost 2 bases and 0 bases respectively, with 5 bases between them. The CDR3 sequence is CASSLRGSGANVLTF. In nucleotides, the CDR3 is TGTGCCAGCAGCTTACGCGGCTCTGGGGCCAACGTCCTGACTTTC.

The chain recombines TRBV7-9 with TRBJ2-3, with 10 bases fitting TRBD2. Germline CDR1 SEHNR, CDR2 FQNEAQ (reference sequence). The length of the CDR3 is 15 residues. Germline trimming cut 3 bases from V and 2 bases from J; bases unmatched to any gene: 2. CDR3: CASSFGLADTDTQYF. CDR3 coding DNA: TGTGCCAGCAGCTTTGGACTAGCGGACACAGATACGCAGTATTTT.

V usage is TRBV7-2 and J usage is TRBJ1-4, with D unresolved. V was pared by 5 bases and J by 0 bases, with 10 bases between. The CDR3 has 15 amino acids. Germline CDR1 SGHTA, CDR2 FQGNSA. CDR3 residues: CASSQWEPTNEKLFF. The CDR3 nucleotides are TGTGCCAGCAGCCAGTGGGAGCCAACTAATGAAAAACTGTTTTTT. Using reference TRBV7-2 and TRBJ1-4 for the parts outside the CDR3, the full variable domain is GAGVSQSPSNKVTEKGKDVELRCDPISGHTALYWYRQSLGQGLEFLIYFQGNSAPDKSGLPSDRFSAERTGGSVSTLTIQRTQQEDSAVYLCASSQWEPTNEKLFFGSGTQLSVL.

This sequence joins TRBV30 and TRBJ1-1, with D perhaps matching TRBD1 (5 bases). Looked up from germline, CDR1 is GTSNPN and CDR2 is SVGIG (reference sequence). The CDR3 is made up of 12 amino acids. The V and J ends lost 0 bases and 14 bases respectively, with 16 bases between them. The chain's CDR3 is CAWSVGTAGRFF. Here the CDR3 DNA reads TGTGCCTGGAGTGTAGGGACGGCGGGGCGGTTCTTT.

CDR3 region: CASSHTGTEAFF. The CDR3, as DNA: TGTGCCAGCAGCCATACCGGGACTGAAGCTTTCTTT. The chain links TRBV5-4 to TRBJ1-1; no clear D gene. CDR1 and CDR2 (germline): SGHNT, YYREEE (reference sequence). V was shortened by 4 bases and J by 5 bases, with 9 bases between the two germline ends. The length of the CDR3 is 12 residues.